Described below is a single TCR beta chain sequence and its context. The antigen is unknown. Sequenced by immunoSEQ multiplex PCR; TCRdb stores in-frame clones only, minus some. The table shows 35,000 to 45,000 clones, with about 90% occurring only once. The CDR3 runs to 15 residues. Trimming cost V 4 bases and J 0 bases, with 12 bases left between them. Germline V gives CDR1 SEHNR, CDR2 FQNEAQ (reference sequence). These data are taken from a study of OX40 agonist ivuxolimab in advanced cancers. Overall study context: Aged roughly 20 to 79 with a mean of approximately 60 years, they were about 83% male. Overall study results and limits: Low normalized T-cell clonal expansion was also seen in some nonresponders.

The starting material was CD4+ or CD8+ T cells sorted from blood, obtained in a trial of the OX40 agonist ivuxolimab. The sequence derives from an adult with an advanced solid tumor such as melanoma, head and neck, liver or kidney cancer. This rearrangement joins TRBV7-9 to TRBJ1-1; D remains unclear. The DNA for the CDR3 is TGTGCCAGCAGCTCTTCAGTGAGTCTGAACACTGAAGCTTTCTTT. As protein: CASSSSVSLNTEAFF. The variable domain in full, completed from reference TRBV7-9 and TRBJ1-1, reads DTGVSQNPRHKITKRGQNVTFRCDPISEHNRLYWYRQTLGQGPEFLTYFQNEAQLEKSRLLSDRFSAERPKGSFSTLEIQRTEQGDSAMYLCASSSSVSLNTEAFFGQGTRLTVV.